The entry that follows covers one TCR beta chain sequence. CDR3 length: 17 residues. V dropped 1 base and J dropped 0 bases, with 15 bases sitting between them. Germline values: CDR1 LNHDA, CDR2 SQIVND (reference sequence). These data belong to a study of shared T cell receptors in the human thymus. Sequencing was performed with immunoSEQ multiplex PCR; in TCRdb, only in-frame clones are kept and a portion is missing. The repertoire consists of about 380,000 clones, with 85% to 95% occurring once and the leading ten covering 0.015% to 0.02%. The sample comprised thymocytes. The chain combines TRBV19 with TRBJ1-2; D unresolved. The clonotype comes from a human donor. As DNA, the CDR3 is TGTGCCAGTAGTATAGGGTTGGCAGTTCGTCCTAACTATGGCTACACCTTC. It translates to CASSIGLAVRPNYGYTF.